Following are 10 T cell receptor beta chains from one sample sequenced in a study of T cells in localized non-small cell lung cancer. Measured with immunoSEQ multiplex PCR; TCRdb has only the in-frame clones, and not every one. The table has roughly 30,000 clones, 94% seen once. The material was peripheral blood, obtained before any cancer treatment. The receptors here all came from a woman aged 35-75 years with stage I lung adenocarcinoma.

The gene calls are TRBV5-1 and TRBJ2-3; D not certain. Germline V lookup: CDR1 SGHRS, CDR2 YFSETQ. V lost 1 base and J lost 0, with 6 bases in between. The CDR3 spans 14 residues. Written as DNA, the CDR3 is TGCGCCAGCAGCTTGAAAGCAAGCACAGATACGCAGTATTTT. Protein sequence: CASSLKASTDTQYF.

The chain recombines TRBV11-2 with TRBJ2-7, with 14 positions matching TRBD2. The germline CDR1 and CDR2 sequences are SGHAT and FQNNGV. CDR3 length: 15 residues. Trimming at V came to 5 bases and at J to 3 bases, leaving 3 bases not matched to a gene. The CDR3 spells CASSGGTSGSYEQYF. The CDR3 region has the DNA TGTGCCAGCAGCGGGGGGACTAGCGGGAGCTACGAGCAGTACTTC.

The genes are TRBV7-8 and TRBJ2-2; 7 nucleotides agree with TRBD2. The CDR3 has 16 residues. V trimming: 5 bases; J trimming: 1 base; junction bases outside the gene matches: 7. The germline V gene encodes CDR1 SGHVS and CDR2 FQNEAQ. The chain's CDR3 is CASSPREVGNTGELFF. The DNA for the CDR3 is TGTGCCAGCAGCCCTCGGGAGGTCGGGAACACCGGGGAGCTGTTTTTT.

The genes are TRBV19 and TRBJ1-1; a possible D gene is TRBD1 (5 bases). The length of the CDR3 is 14 residues. Per germline, CDR1 LNHDA and CDR2 SQIVND (reference sequence). Trimming cost V 3 bases and J 4 bases, with 12 bases left between them. CDR3 region: CASSIDGTGTEAFF. The CDR3 DNA reads as TGTGCCAGTAGTATTGACGGGACGGGCACTGAAGCTTTCTTT.

V and J are TRBV6-6 and TRBJ1-3; the D gene is possibly TRBD1 (6 bases). V was pared by 9 bases and J by 4 bases, with 13 bases between. The CDR3 runs to 13 residues. Germline CDR1 and CDR2: MNHNY and SVGAGI (reference sequence). CDR3 sequence reads: CASSRGGGNTIYF. For the CDR3, the DNA is TGTGCCAGTAGCAGGGGCGGAGGAAACACCATATATTTT.

The V gene is TRBV29-1, the J gene TRBJ1-1; tentative D call: TRBD1 (5 bases). Germline V gives CDR1 SQVTM, CDR2 ANQGSEA. The CDR3 extends over 11 amino acids. The V gene lost 7 bases and the J gene lost 9 bases, with 15 bases spanning the gap. The CDR3: CSGLDSAQAFF. For the CDR3, the DNA is TGCAGCGGACTCGACAGCGCCCAAGCTTTCTTT.

CDR3 sequence: CASSELRRGVYEQYF. The DNA of the CDR3 is TGTGCCAGCAGTGAACTTCGGCGGGGGGTATACGAGCAGTACTTC. The chain joins TRBV25-1 to TRBJ2-7; 8 nucleotides align to TRBD2. V shed 2 bases, J shed 4 bases, and the junction held 7 bases outside the gene matches. The CDR3 runs 15 residues. CDR1 and CDR2 (germline): MGHDK, SYGVNS.

This clone showed up just once. The chain employs TRBV6-5 and TRBJ2-7; possibly TRBD1 for D (6 bases). Germline CDR1 is MNHEY and CDR2 is SVGAGI. CDR3 length equals 15 residues. Trimming shortened V by 4 bases and J by 1 base, and 14 bases separated the two germline ends. Here the CDR3 reads CASSSGGGGSYEQYF. The CDR3 DNA reads TGTGCCAGCAGTTCCGGTGGGGGCGGTTCCTACGAGCAGTACTTC.

This rearrangement joins TRBV5-1 to TRBJ1-1, with 7 bases that match TRBD1. Trimming at V came to 0 bases and at J to 1 base, leaving 3 bases not matched to a gene. This CDR3 comprises 15 residues. Looked up from germline, CDR1 is SGHRS and CDR2 is YFSETQ. The CDR3 nucleotides are TGCGCCAGCAGCTTGGCCGGGACAGAGAACACTGAAGCTTTCTTT. Encoded protein: CASSLAGTENTEAFF.

This rearrangement joins TRBV9 to TRBJ2-7; TRBD2 matches 11 bases. This CDR3 is built from 16 residues. With 3 bases clipped from V and 7 bases from J, the junction kept 12 bases outside the gene matches. CDR1 and CDR2 (germline): SGDLS, YYNGEE. The CDR3 nucleotides are TGTGCCAGCAGCGCTTTTTTAGCGGGGGGGCCCAGTGAGCAGTACTTC. Translating it yields CASSAFLAGGPSEQYF.